This T cell receptor beta chain is from a study of breast tumors, draining lymph nodes, adjacent tissues (dated by TCRdb to 2015 to 2016). Looking at the study overall: TCR beta repertoires were compared across tumor, adjacent nontumor tissue and axillary lymph nodes obtained from breast cancer patients. The study aimed to assess the relationships and possible T-cell exchange between tumor, surrounding tissue and draining lymph node repertoires in human breast cancer. Study-wide conclusions, independent of this receptor: Tumor T-cell repertoires showed less diversity than lymph node repertoires and more diversity than nontumor tissue repertoires, and tumor T-cell repertoires showed preferential V and J gene usage. The data were considered consistent with most tumor T cells being derived from the lymph node and subsequently expanding within tumor tissue. Rather than being directly demonstrated, the conclusion that tumor T cells originate in lymph nodes was presented as consistent with a hypothesis. Tumor and nontumor tissue repertoires were significantly more similar in luminal-like than in basal-like breast cancer.

The adjacent samples were made up of nontumor breast tissue that surrounded the tumor. Reads for this sample came from an Illumina HiSeq 2000. Multiplex PCR amplification was used to generate the TCR beta chain libraries. High-throughput sequencing was used to analyze the amplified TCR beta chain products. TCRdb trimmed public reads at Q25 via fastp, called clones via MiXCR and kept in-frame beta chains. Each CDR3 protein gets just one entry, which takes the most common genes and DNA from the rows behind it. In this sample the table shows approximately 15,000 distinct CDR3 sequences, around 58% of which occur a single time. In total, the top ten clones hold under 25% of the sample. This clonotype was seen repeatedly, ten times or more. Its specific antigen is unknown. One base away there is no much larger clone; base qualities are not given. V gives up 2 bases and J gives up 3 bases, and the segment between their germline ends measures 19 bases. The CDR3 has 18 amino acids, counting the end cysteine and phenylalanine. Only the CDR3 portion is preserved as DNA: 54 bases, with reading frame beginning at the first base. CDR1 and CDR2, per the germline V gene (reference sequence), are SEHNR and FQNEAQ.

This sequence uses TRBV7-9 and TRBJ1-4; a weak D assignment points to TRBD1 (6 bases agree). The TCR originated in a female donor with breast cancer. Some clones in this sample may be carry-over from other donors' samples. Material: tumor-adjacent breast tissue. For the CDR3, the sequence is CASSLPLIQGRPNEKLFF. The nucleotide sequence is TGTGCCAGCAGCTTACCCCTCATACAGGGTAGGCCTAATGAAAAACTGTTTTTT.